The entry that follows covers one T cell receptor (beta chain) sequence. This sample was taken from a study of T cell changes during pregnancy in multiple sclerosis. This CDR3 is built from 12 residues. CDR1 is SGHTA, CDR2 FQGTGA, per germline. Trimming removed 5 bases from V and 15 bases from J; junction bases left unmatched: 8. Libraries were prepared by immunoSEQ multiplex PCR; TCRdb keeps only in-frame clonotypes and omits some of them. This table holds 54,000 or so clones, 80% to 95% found once. Material: CD4+ T cells from peripheral blood mononuclear cells, obtained before pregnancy. The V gene is TRBV7-3, the J gene TRBJ2-1; the match to TRBD2 covers 9 bases. The TCR was taken from a female donor with multiple sclerosis, enrolled in a pregnancy study. The CDR3 DNA reads as TGTGCCAGCAGCCGGCCGGGACTAGCCTTGTTCTTC. Its translation is CASSRPGLALFF.